This TCR beta chain was recovered during a study of control samples from healthy donors and cancer patients. Between the trimmed V and J ends, which lost 4 bases and 7 bases, there was a span of 11 bases. The length of the CDR3 is 14 residues. Germline CDR1 and CDR2: SGHNT and YENEEA. The data were produced by immunoSEQ multiplex PCR, yet TCRdb's version contains in-frame clones alone and is incomplete. This repertoire shows 170,000 or so clones, around nine tenths found once; its top ten account for 1.4%. The chain uses TRBV11-3 and TRBJ1-6, with D possibly matching TRBD1 (6 bases). The TCR originated in a man aged 25 to 40 in good health. Sequenced sample: blood. The DNA for the CDR3 is TGTGCCAGCAGCTCGGGGGCTCGGAATTCACCCCTCCACTTT. Translating it yields CASSSGARNSPLHF. Full variable domain (remainder filled in from reference TRBV11-3 and TRBJ1-6): EAGVVQSPRYKIIEKKQPVAFWCNPISGHNTLYWYLQNLGQGPELLIRYENEEAVDDSQLPKDRFSAERLKGVDSTLKIQPAELGDSAVYLCASSSGARNSPLHFGNGTRLTVT.